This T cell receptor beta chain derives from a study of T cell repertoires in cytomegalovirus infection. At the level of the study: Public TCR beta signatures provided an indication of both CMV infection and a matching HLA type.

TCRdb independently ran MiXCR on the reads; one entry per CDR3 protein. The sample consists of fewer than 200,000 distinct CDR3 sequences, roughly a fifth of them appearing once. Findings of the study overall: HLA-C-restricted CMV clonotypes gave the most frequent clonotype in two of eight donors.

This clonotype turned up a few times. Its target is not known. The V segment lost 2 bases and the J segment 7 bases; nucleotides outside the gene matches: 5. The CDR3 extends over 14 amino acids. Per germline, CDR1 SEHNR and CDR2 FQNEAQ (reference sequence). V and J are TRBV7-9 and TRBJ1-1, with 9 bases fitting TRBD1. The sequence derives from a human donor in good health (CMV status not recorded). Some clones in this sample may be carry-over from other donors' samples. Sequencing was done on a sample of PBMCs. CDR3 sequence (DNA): TGTGCCAGCAGCTTAACAGGGGGCCAGGATGAAGCTTTCTTT. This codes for CASSLTGGQDEAFF. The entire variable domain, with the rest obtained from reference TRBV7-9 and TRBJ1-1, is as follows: DTGVSQNPRHKITKRGQNVTFRCDPISEHNRLYWYRQTLGQGPEFLTYFQNEAQLEKSRLLSDRFSAERPKGSFSTLEIQRTEQGDSAMYLCASSLTGGQDEAFFGQGTRLTVV.